The 20 T cell receptor beta chains given below trace back to one sample, sequenced in a study of STAT5B mutations in CD4+ large granular lymphocyte leukemia. Data came from immunoSEQ multiplex PCR; TCRdb stores just in-frame clones and leaves some out. The table includes 37,000 or so clones, approximately 88% detected once. The specimen sequenced was CD4+ T cells from blood buffy coats. These receptors came from a human donor in good health.

The V call is TRBV29-1, the J call TRBJ2-7, with TRBD2 matching 7 bases. CDR3 length: 15 residues. CDR1 is SQVTM, CDR2 ANQGSEA, per germline. Trimming removed 4 bases from V and 2 bases from J; junction bases left unmatched: 11. CDR3 loop: CSVAGQGGGPYEQYF. The CDR3 coding sequence is TGCAGCGTTGCCGGACAAGGCGGGGGTCCCTACGAGCAGTACTTC.

The rearrangement uses TRBV18 and TRBJ2-7; TRBD1 aligns across 9 bases. Unmatched junction bases numbered 14, after V lost 6 bases and J lost 5 bases. CDR1 is KGHSH, CDR2 LQKENI, per germline. The CDR3 runs to 16 residues. The CDR3 is CASSPRARTGDDEQYF. In DNA form, the CDR3 reads TGTGCCAGCTCCCCAAGGGCCCGGACAGGGGACGACGAGCAGTACTTC.

This chain links TRBV19 with TRBJ1-1; possibly TRBD1 for D (6 bases). CDR1 and CDR2 (germline): LNHDA, SQIVND (reference sequence). Trimming left V 6 bases short and J 3 bases short, with 17 bases between. This CDR3 has 15 amino acids. Here the CDR3 reads CASRNRPTGHTEAFF. CDR3 nucleotides: TGTGCCAGTAGGAACCGACCCACAGGGCACACTGAAGCTTTCTTT.

The V call is TRBV6-1, the J call TRBJ1-2, with D perhaps TRBD1 (6 bases). The V gene lost 2 bases and the J gene lost 4 bases, with 17 bases spanning the gap. The CDR3 length is 16 residues. The germline CDR1 and CDR2 sequences are MNHNS and SASEGT. The CDR3 region is CASSERGDILPYGYTF. For the CDR3, the DNA is TGTGCCAGCAGTGAACGGGGGGACATTCTCCCCTATGGCTACACCTTC.

In this sample, this clone turned up a few times. The genes are TRBV19 and TRBJ2-2; 10 positions match TRBD2. This CDR3 spans 15 amino acids. Per the germline V gene, CDR1 is LNHDA and CDR2 is SQIVND (reference sequence). Trimming took 1 base from V and 4 from J; bases not matched to a gene: 0. The CDR3 spells CASSIGTSGTGELFF. The CDR3 DNA is TGTGCCAGTAGTATAGGGACTAGCGGCACCGGGGAGCTGTTTTTT.

This clone has just one count. This rearrangement joins TRBV18 to TRBJ1-2; TRBD1 matches at 9 bases. V lost 1 base and J lost 3; bases outside the gene matches: 0. CDR3 size: 14 residues. The germline CDR1 and CDR2 sequences are KGHSH and LQKENI. The CDR3 here is CASSPRTGDYGYTF. For the CDR3, the DNA is TGTGCCAGCTCACCACGGACAGGGGACTATGGCTACACCTTC.

The chain combines TRBV7-3 with TRBJ2-2; 16 positions match TRBD2. CDR1 SGHTA and CDR2 FQGTGA come from the germline V gene. This CDR3 has 19 amino acids. J lost 4 bases, V lost 2 bases, and 7 bases had no gene match. The CDR3 reads CASSLPGLAGGPGTGELFF. CDR3 bases: TGTGCCAGCAGCTTACCGGGACTAGCGGGGGGGCCGGGCACCGGGGAGCTGTTTTTT.

The gene calls are TRBV19 and TRBJ2-7, with a possible D match to TRBD1 (5 bases). The CDR3 totals 14 residues. Germline lookup yields CDR1 LNHDA and CDR2 SQIVND (reference sequence). The V end was cut by 3 bases, the J end by 2 bases, with 11 bases between. This chain's CDR3 is CASSISTGTYEQYF. CDR3 in DNA: TGTGCCAGTAGTATTAGCACAGGTACCTACGAGCAGTACTTC.

The V call is TRBV6-1, the J call TRBJ2-7; TRBD2 agrees at 12 bases. Germline values: CDR1 MNHNS, CDR2 SASEGT. The CDR3 totals 15 residues. J gave up 0 bases and V 10 bases, and 7 bases lay outside the gene matches. In DNA, the CDR3 is TGTGCCACCACAAGACTAGCGGGAGACTCCTACGAGCAGTACTTC. Translation: CATTRLAGDSYEQYF.

The J gene is TRBJ1-2, the V gene TRBV6-5, with TRBD1 identical over 7 bases. V trimming: 5 bases; J trimming: 7 bases; junction bases outside the gene matches: 10. Germline values: CDR1 MNHEY, CDR2 SVGAGI. The length of the CDR3 is 14 residues. CDR3 coding DNA: TGTGCCAGCAGTCAAACAGGGACAGCCGGTGGCTACACCTTC. Translated, it gives CASSQTGTAGGYTF.

The genes are TRBV6-1 and TRBJ2-2; 12 bases line up with TRBD2. V lost 1 base and J lost 8; bases outside the gene matches: 5. CDR1 is MNHNS and CDR2 is SASEGT in the germline V gene. The CDR3 length is 16 residues. The chain's CDR3 is CASSEDLAGGPGELFF. The DNA of the CDR3 is TGTGCCAGCAGTGAAGACCTAGCGGGGGGGCCAGGGGAGCTGTTTTTT.

The chain combines TRBV6-5 with TRBJ2-5, with D unresolved. The V gene lost 5 bases and the J gene lost 5 bases, with 9 bases spanning the gap. CDR1 MNHEY and CDR2 SVGAGI come from the germline V gene. The CDR3 runs 12 residues. CDR3 sequence: CASSPSLETQYF. CDR3 coding DNA: TGTGCCAGCAGTCCCTCGTTGGAGACCCAGTACTTC.

The V and J genes are TRBV4-2 and TRBJ2-1, with 7 positions matching TRBD2. With V trimmed by 1 base and J by 2 bases, 8 bases remained unmatched. CDR3 length: 17 amino acids. CDR1 LGHNA and CDR2 YNFKEQ come from the germline V gene. The CDR3 loop is CASSQGDPAGAYNEQFF. CDR3 nucleotide sequence: TGTGCCAGCAGCCAAGGGGACCCGGCGGGAGCCTACAATGAGCAGTTCTTC.

V usage is TRBV6-5 and J usage is TRBJ1-1; maybe TRBD1 (6 bases). Germline V gives CDR1 MNHEY, CDR2 SVGAGI. The CDR3 consists of 14 residues. V dropped 4 bases and J dropped 1 base, with 10 bases sitting between them. The DNA for the CDR3 is TGTGCCAGCAGTTTCCGGGGGGCGAACACTGAAGCTTTCTTT. This translates into CASSFRGANTEAFF.

V and J are TRBV28 and TRBJ2-7, with D perhaps matching TRBD1 (5 bases). Trimming took 7 bases from V and 3 from J, leaving 22 bases between them. Germline-derived CDR1 and CDR2 are MDHEN and SYDVKM. This CDR3 contains 16 residues. Written as DNA, the CDR3 is TGTGCCAGCAATGCCCGTTTGAAAGGGGTCAACTACGAGCAGTACTTC. Amino acids: CASNARLKGVNYEQYF. Based on the CDR3 plus reference TRBV28 and TRBJ2-7, the full variable domain is DVKVTQSSRYLVKRTGEKVFLECVQDMDHENMFWYRQDPGLGLRLIYFSYDVKMKEKGDIPEGYSVSREKKERFSLILESASTNQTSMYLCASNARLKGVNYEQYFGPGTRLTVT.

This sequence joins TRBV10-3 and TRBJ2-1; maybe TRBD1 (5 bases). The ends were cut back, 6 bases at V and 8 bases at J, with 17 bases in the middle. Per germline, CDR1 ENHRY and CDR2 SYGVKD. This CDR3 region has 14 residues. Written as DNA, the CDR3 is TGTGCCATCAGGGGGATGGGGCCAGGCTATGAGCAGTTCTTC. The encoded protein is CAIRGMGPGYEQFF.

The V call is TRBV5-1, the J call TRBJ1-1; 9 nucleotides line up with TRBD1. The V segment lost 0 bases and the J segment 4 bases; nucleotides outside the gene matches: 1. The CDR3 has 14 residues. The germline gives CDR1 SGHRS, CDR2 YFSETQ. The CDR3 nucleotides are TGCGCCAGCAGCTTGGGGGACAGGGCCACTGAAGCTTTCTTT. Encoded protein: CASSLGDRATEAFF.

The genes are TRBV9 and TRBJ2-7; the D gene is possibly TRBD2 (5 bases). Trimming took off 8 bases at V and 2 bases at J, with 17 bases between the two ends. Germline CDR1 and CDR2: SGDLS and YYNGEE. The CDR3 extends over 14 amino acids. CDR3 nucleotides: TGTGCCAGGGACTGGAAAGAGATCACCTACGAGCAGTACTTC. Amino acid sequence: CARDWKEITYEQYF. The full variable domain, its missing parts supplied by reference TRBV9 and TRBJ2-7, is DSGVTQTPKHLITATGQRVTLRCSPRSGDLSVYWYQQSLDQGLQFLIQYYNGEERAKGNILERFSAQQFPDLHSELNLSSLELGDSALYFCARDWKEITYEQYFGPGTRLTVT.

The chain uses TRBV9 and TRBJ1-1; D is ambiguous. The CDR3 covers 13 residues. Trimming pared 1 base from V and 11 bases from J, leaving 15 bases between. From germline, CDR1 is SGDLS and CDR2 YYNGEE. The CDR3 reads CASSVLAGCSAFF. Here the CDR3 DNA reads TGTGCCAGCAGCGTATTGGCGGGGTGCTCGGCTTTCTTT.

This clone came up once. This chain joins TRBV23-1 and TRBJ1-5; the D is unclear. TRBV23-1 is reported as an ORF; its role is uncertain. V lost 0 bases to trimming and J lost 4 bases, with 19 bases between them. The CDR3 is 18 residues long. The CDR3 here is CASSQSNRSFSVNQPQHF. The CDR3 nucleotides are TGCGCCAGCAGTCAATCAAATCGGTCTTTCAGCGTAAATCAGCCCCAGCATTTT.